Listed here are 24 T cell receptor beta chains from one sample, sequenced in a study of post-analysis software for immune sequencing data. General study points: The study found TRBV5-6, TRBV5-1 and TRBV20-1 among about 5 TRBV segments more frequent in patients than controls.

Incorporated into the TCR beta cDNA libraries were unique molecular identifiers, which served to reduce PCR and sequencing biases. One entry per CDR3 protein, called by TCRdb with MiXCR from the PCR reads. The sample has fewer than 600,000 distinct CDR3 sequences, roughly 45% seen once. For these receptors, no antigen is known. Sequencing was carried out using blood. These receptors all stem from a girl aged 10 to 17 with multiple sclerosis.

The gene calls are TRBV7-2 and TRBJ2-5; D perhaps matches TRBD2 (6 bases). CDR3 size: 14 residues. CDR1 is SGHTA and CDR2 is FQGNSA in the germline V gene. V lost 5 bases and J 1 base, leaving 11 bases between the germline ends. The CDR3 bases are TGTGCCAGCAGCCCACCGGGACTCCAAGAGACCCAGTACTTC. Translation: CASSPPGLQETQYF.

There are a few counts of this clonotype. A much larger clonotype is one base distant, so this may be a read error. The V and J genes are TRBV6-1 and TRBJ2-5, with D perhaps assigned TRBD1 or TRBD2 (5 bases each). The V and J ends lost 6 bases and 13 bases respectively, with 21 bases between them. This CDR3 spans 13 amino acids. From germline, CDR1 is MNHNS and CDR2 SASEGT. The CDR3 nucleotides are TGTGCCAGCAGCCTAAGGGATAGGGGAGCGTGGTACTTC. This codes for CASSLRDRGAWYF.

The CDR3 sequence is CASSRAGGNYGYTF. The CDR3 DNA follows: TGCGCCAGCAGCCGAGCAGGGGGGAACTATGGCTACACCTTC. J is TRBJ1-2 and V is TRBV4-1; 7 bases are a match to TRBD1. Germline V gene lookup returns CDR1 MGHRA and CDR2 YSYEKL. J lost 2 bases, V lost 4 bases, and 4 bases had no gene match. The CDR3 spans 14 residues.

This clonotype appeared a single time. The chain carries TRBV14 and TRBJ1-6, with unresolved D. Germline V gene sequence: CDR1 SGHDN, CDR2 FVKESK. This CDR3 spans 16 amino acids. V shed 0 bases and J shed 9 bases, with 15 bases lying between them. In nucleotides, the CDR3 is TGTGCCAGCAGCCAAGATTCGGTTTCGGCAGGTTCACCCCTCCACTTT. Translated: CASSQDSVSAGSPLHF.

This clonotype occurred a few times. The chain links TRBV12-3 or TRBV12-4 to TRBJ2-1; no definite D call. The CDR3 covers 12 residues. The V and J ends lost 3 bases and 9 bases respectively, with 9 bases between them. CDR3 in amino acids: CASSFLIGEQFF. CDR3 nucleotide sequence: TGTGCCAGCAGTTTTCTTATCGGTGAGCAGTTCTTC.

This chain links TRBV20-1 with TRBJ1-2, with TRBD1 as a possible D gene (5 bases). There are 13 residues in the CDR3. Germline CDR1 and CDR2: DFQATT and SNEGSKA (reference sequence). V lost 3 bases and J lost 4, with 12 bases in between. CDR3 protein: CSASEWTSYGYTF. The CDR3 DNA sequence: TGCAGTGCTAGTGAGTGGACATCCTATGGCTACACCTTC.

The sample holds a few counts of this clonotype. The chain uses TRBV5-6 and TRBJ2-7; maybe TRBD2 (6 bases). CDR1 and CDR2 from the germline V gene are SGHDT and YYEEEE. This CDR3 region has 14 residues. V was pared by 3 bases and J by 2 bases, with 12 bases between. CDR3 amino acids: CASSWPGLPYEQYF. The CDR3 nucleotides are TGTGCCAGCAGCTGGCCGGGACTTCCCTACGAGCAGTACTTC.

The chain carries TRBV7-2 and TRBJ2-3; TRBD2 matches at 7 bases. This CDR3 is 15 amino acids long. Germline assignment: CDR1 SGHTA and CDR2 FQGNSA. V gave up 1 base and J gave up 4 bases; unmatched junction bases: 5. The chain's CDR3 is CASSLGAGTPDTQYF. The CDR3, as DNA: TGTGCCAGCAGCTTAGGAGCGGGGACGCCAGATACGCAGTATTTT.

The chain uses TRBV20-1 and TRBJ1-5; a weak D match, TRBD1 (5 bases). This CDR3 is 13 amino acids long. Germline V CDR1 and CDR2: DFQATT, SNEGSKA (reference sequence). V shed 6 bases and J shed 8 bases, with 17 bases lying between them. The CDR3 spells CSASLGRTKPQHF. The CDR3 DNA reads as TGCAGTGCCTCTCTGGGGCGGACTAAGCCCCAGCATTTT.

In its sample, this clonotype was seen a few times. The chain uses TRBV11-2 and TRBJ2-6; weak D call: TRBD2 (6 bases). The CDR3 covers 18 residues. V dropped 6 bases and J dropped 0 bases, with 18 bases sitting between them. Germline V CDR1 and CDR2: SGHAT, FQNNGV. The CDR3 loop reads CASSQRVAGISGANVLTF. The CDR3 region has the DNA TGTGCCAGCAGTCAGAGGGTTGCGGGGATCTCTGGGGCCAACGTCCTGACTTTC.

This clonotype was seen only a few times. This chain links TRBV10-3 with TRBJ1-2, with 7 bases matching TRBD1. The length of the CDR3 is 15 residues. Trimming cost V 0 bases and J 2 bases; bases outside gene matches: 3. Germline V lookup: CDR1 ENHRY, CDR2 SYGVKD. For the CDR3, the DNA is TGTGCCATCAGTGAGTCGAAGGGACAGAACTATGGCTACACCTTC. This gives the protein CAISESKGQNYGYTF.

This clonotype was seen only a few times. This chain links TRBV27 with TRBJ2-1; TRBD2 matches 7 bases. Germline V gene data show CDR1 as MNHEY and CDR2 as SMNVEV (reference sequence). CDR3 length: 16 amino acids. The V segment lost 0 bases and the J segment 7 bases; nucleotides outside the gene matches: 9. The chain's CDR3 is CASSLSKGRERNEQFF. As DNA, the CDR3 is TGTGCCAGCAGTTTATCGAAGGGGCGGGAGCGGAATGAGCAGTTCTTC.

V usage is TRBV6-5 and J usage is TRBJ2-7, with 9 bases identical to TRBD1. Judging by the DNA end, TRBJ2-5 fits better; the J call may be wrong. The CDR3 is made up of 15 amino acids. In germline, CDR1 is MNHEY, CDR2 SVGAGI. The CDR3 loop reads CASSLPDRGGETQYF. The DNA of the CDR3 is TGTGCCAGCAGTCTTCCGGACAGGGGAGGAGAGACCCAGTACTTC.

The chain uses TRBV7-4 and TRBJ1-5; D possibly corresponds to TRBD1 (5 bases). CDR3 length equals 16 residues. Germline V lookup: CDR1 SGHVT, CDR2 SQSDAQ. The ends were cut back, 2 bases at V and 3 bases at J, with 14 bases in the middle. The CDR3 loop is CASSLISGKFNQPQHF. DNA of the CDR3: TGTGCCAGCAGCTTAATCTCAGGGAAGTTCAATCAGCCCCAGCATTTT.

V usage is TRBV7-9 and J usage is TRBJ1-2; no firm D call. CDR1 is SEHNR, CDR2 FQNEAQ, per germline (reference sequence). This CDR3 comprises 14 residues. The germline V and J ends were trimmed by 0 bases and 0 bases, with 5 bases remaining between them. CDR3 nucleotide sequence: TGTGCCAGCAGCTTAGCGCTGGCTAACTATGGCTACACCTTC. Its translation is CASSLALANYGYTF.

By share, this clonotype counts as medium-sized (0.01 to 0.1%). The chain is built from TRBV5-1 and TRBJ2-7; tentatively, D is TRBD1 or TRBD2 (5 bases each). The CDR3 is 15 amino acids. Germline CDR1 reads SGHRS; CDR2 reads YFSETQ. The V and J ends lost 2 bases and 5 bases respectively, with 17 bases between them. The CDR3 DNA follows: TGCGCCAGCAGCTTTGGGACGGACGAGGCAGACGAGCAGTACTTC. Encoded protein: CASSFGTDEADEQYF.

This chain connects TRBV7-2 to TRBJ2-7; D may be TRBD2 (6 bases). The CDR3 sequence is 17 residues long. The germline V gene encodes CDR1 SGHTA and CDR2 FQGNSA. The V and J ends lost 5 bases and 5 bases respectively, with 25 bases between them. This CDR3 reads CASSQTWVGGNWNEQYF. CDR3 DNA sequence: TGTGCCAGCAGCCAGACCTGGGTCGGCGGGAACTGGAACGAGCAGTACTTC.

V usage is TRBV29-1 and J usage is TRBJ2-5, with D uncertain. The CDR3 totals 15 residues. V was pared by 6 bases and J by 1 base, with 18 bases between. From germline, CDR1 is SQVTM and CDR2 ANQGSEA. In DNA, the CDR3 is TGCAGCGTGGGGAAGACGGTCCGTCCCCAAGAGACCCAGTACTTC. Protein sequence: CSVGKTVRPQETQYF.

This clonotype was seen only a few times. The chain links TRBV10-3 to TRBJ1-1; perhaps TRBD1 as D (5 bases). Germline loops: CDR1 ENHRY, CDR2 SYGVKD. The CDR3 consists of 14 residues. The V gene lost 0 bases and the J gene lost 5 bases, with 10 bases spanning the gap. The CDR3 DNA sequence: TGTGCCATCAGTGAGTCGACGGGGGTTACTGAAGCTTTCTTT. Its translation: CAISESTGVTEAFF.

The rearrangement joins TRBV20-1 to TRBJ1-5; D ambiguous. Trimming removed 6 bases from V and 7 bases from J, with 13 bases in between. The CDR3 sequence is 12 residues long. CDR1 DFQATT and CDR2 SNEGSKA come from the germline V gene (reference sequence). CDR3 region: CSASRQRQPQHF. The DNA for the CDR3 is TGCAGTGCGAGTCGGCAGAGGCAGCCCCAGCATTTT.

This clonotype appeared many times. This chain joins TRBV20-1 and TRBJ2-3, with D unresolved. The CDR3 extends over 11 amino acids. Germline V gene data show CDR1 as DFQATT and CDR2 as SNEGSKA (reference sequence). The chain's CDR3 is CSAGSTDTQYF. CDR3 coding DNA: TGCAGCGCTGGGAGCACAGATACGCAGTATTTT.

V gene TRBV7-9 combines with J gene TRBJ1-2, with D maybe TRBD1 (5 bases). V lost 8 bases and J 1 base, leaving 11 bases between the germline ends. This CDR3 is built from 13 residues. Germline assignment: CDR1 SEHNR and CDR2 FQNEAQ (reference sequence). The CDR3 is CASEAGGNYGYTF. CDR3 in DNA: TGTGCCAGCGAGGCGGGGGGTAACTATGGCTACACCTTC.

The sample holds a few counts of this clonotype. Sequence at one end of the junction differs from germline and may be a read error. The rearrangement uses TRBV7-2 and TRBJ2-1; D unclear. Germline values: CDR1 SGHTA, CDR2 FQGNSA. The CDR3 extends over 16 amino acids. DNA of the CDR3: TGTGCCAGTAGCTTAGGTGGAGATTACTCCTACAATGAGCAGTTCTTC. It encodes CASSLGGDYSYNEQFF.

The chain joins TRBV4-2 to TRBJ2-7; 7 positions agree with TRBD1. The CDR3 runs 15 residues. The junction had 8 bases not matched to a gene; V was cut back by 4 bases and J by 2 bases. The germline V gene has CDR1 LGHNA and CDR2 YNFKEQ. The CDR3 spells CASSPPQTGTYEQYF. CDR3 DNA: TGTGCCAGCAGCCCCCCCCAGACAGGGACCTACGAGCAGTACTTC.